What follows are 27 T cell receptor beta chains derived from one specimen sequenced in a study of cytomegalovirus exposure and HLA in healthy donors. Profiled with immunoSEQ multiplex PCR; TCRdb holds only in-frame clones, not every one. This table holds under 150,000 clones, about 87% found once. The sequencing sample was made of PBMCs. The origin of the receptors is a woman aged 18 to 35 in good health and CMV-seronegative.

CDR3 bases: TGTGCCAGCACCGCGACAGGGACCTACAATGAGCAGTTCTTC. Its protein product is CASTATGTYNEQFF. V usage is TRBV7-8 and J usage is TRBJ2-1; 7 positions agree with TRBD1. Germline-derived CDR1 and CDR2 are SGHVS and FQNEAQ. The CDR3 runs 14 residues. Losses at the gene ends were 7 bases for V and 2 bases for J; bases not matched to a gene: 5.

The chain recombines TRBV29-1 with TRBJ2-1; 10 nucleotides agree with TRBD2. From germline, CDR1 is SQVTM and CDR2 ANQGSEA. The CDR3 covers 16 residues. The trim removed 1 base at V and 7 bases at J, leaving 10 bases unmatched. The CDR3 DNA reads as TGCAGCGTTGAAGGGGATAGCGGGGGGATCTTTAATGAGCAGTTCTTC. This translates into CSVEGDSGGIFNEQFF.

This chain connects TRBV7-9 to TRBJ2-5; 8 positions agree with TRBD2. With 1 base clipped from V and 3 bases from J, the junction kept 7 bases outside the gene matches. This CDR3 spans 16 amino acids. Germline V gene data show CDR1 as SEHNR and CDR2 as FQNEAQ (reference sequence). CDR3 in amino acids: CASSLELADRKETQYF. In DNA, the CDR3 is TGTGCCAGCAGCTTAGAACTAGCGGACCGAAAAGAGACCCAGTACTTC. Full variable domain (outside the CDR3, taken from reference TRBV7-9 and TRBJ2-5): DTGVSQNPRHKITKRGQNVTFRCDPISEHNRLYWYRQTLGQGPEFLTYFQNEAQLEKSRLLSDRFSAERPKGSFSTLEIQRTEQGDSAMYLCASSLELADRKETQYFGPGTRLLVL.

The chain has TRBV11-2 and TRBJ2-5; TRBD2 matches at 9 bases. The V segment lost 2 bases and the J segment 2 bases; nucleotides outside the gene matches: 3. Germline-derived CDR1 and CDR2 are SGHAT and FQNNGV. This CDR3 has 15 amino acids. The DNA for the CDR3 is TGTGCCAGCAGCTTATTTCTAGCGGGGCAAGAGACCCAGTACTTC. This encodes CASSLFLAGQETQYF. Full variable domain (missing parts from reference TRBV11-2 and TRBJ2-5): EAGVAQSPRYKIIEKRQSVAFWCNPISGHATLYWYQQILGQGPKLLIQFQNNGVVDDSQLPKDRFSAERLKGVDSTLKIQPAKLEDSAVYLCASSLFLAGQETQYFGPGTRLLVL.

This clone has just one count. This chain links TRBV9 with TRBJ1-2, with 11 positions matching TRBD1. The CDR3 extends over 14 amino acids. V lost 3 bases and J lost 5; bases outside the gene matches: 3. The V gene's germline CDR1 is SGDLS and CDR2 YYNGEE. CDR3 loop: CASSAGQGAYGYTF. The DNA of the CDR3 is TGTGCCAGCAGCGCCGGACAGGGGGCTTATGGCTACACCTTC.

The V call is TRBV7-8, the J call TRBJ2-5; D is unresolved. V lost 6 bases and J 4 bases, leaving 15 bases between the germline ends. This CDR3 is 14 amino acids long. CDR1 is SGHVS, CDR2 FQNEAQ, per germline. The CDR3 region is CASRFRNSRETQYF. The CDR3 region has the DNA TGTGCCAGCAGGTTCAGAAACAGTAGAGAGACCCAGTACTTC.

The J gene is TRBJ1-3, the V gene TRBV25-1; D perhaps matches TRBD1 (5 bases). This CDR3 contains 15 residues. Germline V gene data show CDR1 as MGHDK and CDR2 as SYGVNS. V lost 10 bases and J lost 2, with 18 bases in between. Here the CDR3 reads CANPGQKRTGNTIYF. The CDR3 nucleotides are TGTGCCAACCCAGGACAAAAAAGGACTGGAAACACCATATATTTT.

The rearrangement links TRBV7-2 to TRBJ2-1, with TRBD2 matching 9 bases. The CDR3 covers 15 residues. Germline V lookup: CDR1 SGHTA, CDR2 FQGNSA. V was pared by 5 bases and J by 9 bases, with 11 bases of the junction left unmatched. The CDR3 nucleotides read TGTGCCAGCAGCCCGCGGGGGGGCCGTTTTGGTGAGCAGTTCTTC. Translating gives CASSPRGGRFGEQFF.

This chain links TRBV19 with TRBJ2-7; TRBD1 aligns across 8 bases. J lost 0 bases, V lost 5 bases, and 9 bases had no gene match. This CDR3 is 16 amino acids long. Germline V gives CDR1 LNHDA, CDR2 SQIVND (reference sequence). This CDR3 reads CASSPFTGGGSYEQYF. As DNA, the CDR3 is TGTGCCAGTAGTCCCTTTACAGGGGGTGGCTCCTACGAGCAGTACTTC.

The chain has TRBV5-4 and TRBJ2-3; D ambiguous. The CDR3 has 12 residues. With 1 base removed from V and 4 bases from J, the gap between germline ends came to 4 bases. Per germline, CDR1 SGHNT and CDR2 YYREEE (reference sequence). CDR3 DNA sequence: TGTGCCAGCAGCTTGAGCGCAGATACGCAGTATTTT. This gives the protein CASSLSADTQYF.

This clone was counted a few times. This chain joins TRBV6-1 and TRBJ1-2; D possibly corresponds to TRBD1 (6 bases). CDR1 and CDR2 from the germline V gene are MNHNS and SASEGT. There are 16 residues in the CDR3. V gave up 2 bases and J gave up 3 bases, with 16 bases separating them. CDR3 residues: CASSEFQGWDDYGYTF. CDR3 nucleotide sequence: TGTGCCAGCAGTGAATTTCAGGGGTGGGACGACTATGGCTACACCTTC.

The rearrangement links TRBV6-1 to TRBJ2-1; TRBD1 agrees at 9 bases. The germline V gene encodes CDR1 MNHNS and CDR2 SASEGT. The CDR3 is made up of 14 amino acids. Trimming took 5 bases from V and 7 from J; bases not matched to a gene: 6. Written as DNA, the CDR3 is TGTGCCAGCAGTCCAAGGGACAGGGCTAATGAGCAGTTCTTC. Translating it yields CASSPRDRANEQFF.

This clone was counted only a few times. V is TRBV28 and J is TRBJ1-5; possible D gene TRBD1, 5 bases. The V end was cut by 10 bases, the J end by 2 bases, with 15 bases between. The CDR3 totals 14 residues. CDR1 MDHEN and CDR2 SYDVKM come from the germline V gene. The CDR3 loop reads CATQDGGGNQPQHF. CDR3 DNA sequence: TGTGCCACCCAGGACGGGGGGGGCAATCAGCCCCAGCATTTT.

The chain couples TRBV28 to TRBJ2-7; TRBD2 is a possible D gene (7 bases). The germline V gene has CDR1 MDHEN and CDR2 SYDVKM. This CDR3 contains 14 residues. Trimming stripped 3 bases from V and 6 bases from J, with 15 bases between. CDR3 DNA: TGTGCCAGCAGTTTCTCGGGGGGCTACGTCGAGCAGTACTTC. It codes for CASSFSGGYVEQYF. Supplemented by reference TRBV28 and TRBJ2-7, the full variable domain reads DVKVTQSSRYLVKRTGEKVFLECVQDMDHENMFWYRQDPGLGLRLIYFSYDVKMKEKGDIPEGYSVSREKKERFSLILESASTNQTSMYLCASSFSGGYVEQYFGPGTRLTVT.

The chain is built from TRBV28 and TRBJ1-2, with D tentatively TRBD1 (6 bases). Germline loops: CDR1 MDHEN, CDR2 SYDVKM. The CDR3 is 16 amino acids. Trimming stripped 4 bases from V and 1 base from J, with 16 bases between. The CDR3 is CASSSSRGGFNYGYTF. CDR3 coding DNA: TGTGCCAGCAGTTCTTCTAGGGGGGGTTTTAACTATGGCTACACCTTC.

The rearrangement joins TRBV10-2 to TRBJ2-3, with TRBD1 identical over 9 bases. Germline CDR1 and CDR2: WSHSY and SAAADI. J was trimmed by 6 bases and V by 4 bases; bases with no gene match: 11. CDR3 length equals 16 residues. The CDR3 protein is CASSGTGTGIRDTQYF. Here the CDR3 DNA reads TGCGCCAGCAGTGGAACCGGGACAGGGATCCGGGATACGCAGTATTTT.

This chain links TRBV5-1 with TRBJ2-7; 8 bases are shared with TRBD2. The length of the CDR3 is 17 residues. Germline V CDR1 and CDR2: SGHRS, YFSETQ. Losses at the gene ends were 4 bases for V and 2 bases for J; bases not matched to a gene: 14. The CDR3 DNA sequence: TGCGCCAGCAGCCGAACTAGCGGCCGGATTTTAACCTACGAGCAGTACTTC. This codes for CASSRTSGRILTYEQYF.

The J gene is TRBJ2-3, the V gene TRBV15; D is possibly TRBD2 (5 bases). The CDR3 has 16 amino acids. Germline V CDR1 and CDR2: LNHNV, YYDKDF (reference sequence). Trimming removed 1 base at V and 2 bases at J, with 13 bases between. The chain's CDR3 is CATSRALAGNTDTQYF. The CDR3 DNA follows: TGTGCCACCAGCAGAGCGCTAGCTGGGAACACAGATACGCAGTATTTT.

This clone was observed once. This sequence joins TRBV5-1 and TRBJ2-2; 10 bases are a match to TRBD1. Germline CDR1 and CDR2: SGHRS and YFSETQ. The CDR3 totals 14 residues. The junction had 1 base not matched to a gene; V was cut back by 7 bases and J by 1 base. This CDR3 reads CASGDRGNTGELFF. The CDR3 DNA reads as TGCGCCAGCGGGGACAGGGGGAACACCGGGGAGCTGTTTTTT.

V is TRBV7-9 and J is TRBJ1-6; 8 nucleotides agree with TRBD1. Germline lookup yields CDR1 SEHNR and CDR2 FQNEAQ (reference sequence). With 5 bases clipped from V and 9 bases from J, the junction kept 18 bases outside the gene matches. The CDR3 contains 18 residues. This CDR3 reads CASSLGTGSSTGSSPLHF. The CDR3, as DNA: TGTGCCAGCAGCCTGGGGACAGGATCCTCAACAGGGAGTTCACCCCTCCACTTT.

The chain has TRBV5-1 and TRBJ1-1, with D tentatively TRBD1 (5 bases). Trimming took off 6 bases at V and 6 bases at J, with 21 bases between the two ends. The CDR3 has 15 amino acids. Germline V gene data show CDR1 as SGHRS and CDR2 as YFSETQ. CDR3 DNA sequence: TGCGCCAGCACCCCGGCCCCGACAGCCCAGGCTGAAGCTTTCTTT. Protein product: CASTPAPTAQAEAFF.

This clone is labeled medium-sized. The genes are TRBV14 and TRBJ1-1, with D perhaps TRBD1 (5 bases). Per germline, CDR1 SGHDN and CDR2 FVKESK. This CDR3 contains 14 residues. V was shortened by 5 bases and J by 10 bases, with 20 bases between the two germline ends. The CDR3 region is CASSLRQTPVGAFF. The CDR3 nucleotides read TGTGCCAGCAGCTTACGACAGACCCCGGTGGGAGCTTTCTTT.

The chain combines TRBV28 with TRBJ1-2; D is undetermined. This CDR3 has 13 amino acids. The V end lost 4 bases, the J end lost 2 bases, and 8 bases lay between the germline ends. Germline lookup yields CDR1 MDHEN and CDR2 SYDVKM. CDR3 sequence (DNA): TGTGCCAGCAGTTCCAGCGAAAACTATGGCTACACCTTC. Its translation: CASSSSENYGYTF.

The chain links TRBV6-1 to TRBJ1-2, with D perhaps matching TRBD1 (5 bases). Trimming stripped 3 bases from V and 2 bases from J, with 10 bases between. Germline loops: CDR1 MNHNS, CDR2 SASEGT. The length of the CDR3 is 14 residues. The CDR3 reads CASSEVGANYGYTF. The CDR3 DNA reads as TGTGCCAGCAGTGAGGTAGGGGCGAACTATGGCTACACCTTC.

The rearrangement links TRBV5-6 to TRBJ1-5, with 11 bases that match TRBD1. CDR3 length equals 18 residues. Germline V gene lookup returns CDR1 SGHDT and CDR2 YYEEEE. The trim removed 1 base at V and 1 base at J, leaving 7 bases unmatched. The DNA of the CDR3 is TGTGCCAGCAGCTTGTTCGGGACAGGGGGAGTGAGCAATCAGCCCCAGCATTTT. Its protein is CASSLFGTGGVSNQPQHF.

The V call is TRBV2, the J call TRBJ2-3; 15 nucleotides match TRBD2. V lost 6 bases, J lost 4 bases, and 5 bases stayed unmatched. The CDR3 loop spans 16 amino acids. The germline CDR1 and CDR2 sequences are SNHLY and FYNNEI. CDR3 nucleotide sequence: TGTGCCAGCAGCGGACTAGCGGGGGGGCATGCAGATACGCAGTATTTT. This translates into CASSGLAGGHADTQYF.

The J gene is TRBJ2-5, the V gene TRBV28, with D possibly matching TRBD2 (6 bases). Germline V CDR1 and CDR2: MDHEN, SYDVKM. CDR3 length: 15 amino acids. Trimming stripped 5 bases from V and 5 bases from J, with 18 bases between. The CDR3 DNA reads as TGTGCCAGCAGTCTTCGTCGATTAGCGGCCGAGACCCAGTACTTC. Its protein is CASSLRRLAAETQYF.